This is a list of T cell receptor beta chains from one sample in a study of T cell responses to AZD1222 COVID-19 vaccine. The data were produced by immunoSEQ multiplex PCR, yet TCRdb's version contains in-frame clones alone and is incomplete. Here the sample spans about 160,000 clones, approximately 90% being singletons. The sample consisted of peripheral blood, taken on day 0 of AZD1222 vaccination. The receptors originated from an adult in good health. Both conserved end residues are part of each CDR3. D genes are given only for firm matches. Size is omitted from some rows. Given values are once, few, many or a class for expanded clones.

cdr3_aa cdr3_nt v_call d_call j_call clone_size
CASRNTGTANSPLHF TGTGCCAGCAGAAATACCGGGACGGCGAATTCACCCCTCCACTTT TRBV6-1 . TRBJ1-6 .
CASSEEEGGPYNEQFF TGTGCCAGCAGTGAAGAGGAGGGAGGGCCCTACAATGAGCAGTTCTTC TRBV6-1 TRBD2 TRBJ2-1 few
CSVDGKGGVNTEAFF TGCAGCGTTGATGGAAAAGGAGGGGTGAACACTGAAGCTTTCTTT TRBV29-1 . TRBJ1-1 few
CASSGDRDTGELFF TGTGCCAGCAGTGGCGACAGGGACACCGGGGAGCTGTTTTTT TRBV25-1 TRBD1 TRBJ2-2 .
CASSQVVGSLPQHF TGTGCCAGCAGCCAAGTTGTCGGTTCTTTGCCCCAGCATTTT TRBV3-1/TRBV3-2 . TRBJ1-5 .
CASSTRLGNEQFF TGTGCCAGCAGCACTAGACTAGGGAATGAGCAGTTCTTC TRBV5-4 . TRBJ2-1 .
CASSLLTSGLGLYEQYF TGTGCCAGCAGCTTGCTGACTAGCGGGTTAGGACTTTACGAGCAGTACTTC TRBV7-2 TRBD2 TRBJ2-7 .
CASSSGPAVGGNTEAFF TGCGCCAGCAGCTCAGGCCCGGCCGTCGGGGGGAACACTGAAGCTTTCTTT TRBV5-1 . TRBJ1-1 .
CAISESGGGAEAFF TGTGCCATCAGTGAGTCTGGAGGCGGCGCTGAAGCTTTCTTT TRBV10-3 . TRBJ1-1 .
CAMTRELGYEQYF TGTGCCATGACGCGGGAGCTCGGCTACGAGCAGTACTTC TRBV10-3 TRBD2 TRBJ2-7 .
CASRDRLSSGANVLTF TGCGCCAGCAGGGACAGGTTAAGCTCTGGGGCCAACGTCCTGACTTTC TRBV4-1 TRBD1 TRBJ2-6 .
CASRKTGGSNQPQHF TGTGCCAGCAGAAAAACAGGGGGCAGCAATCAGCCCCAGCATTTT TRBV7-2 TRBD1 TRBJ1-5 .
CASSFVGNYNEQFF TGTGCCAGCAGCTTTGTCGGGAACTACAATGAGCAGTTCTTC TRBV7-3 . TRBJ2-1 .
CASSAPGLRSAITDTQYF TGTGCCAGCAGCGCCCCGGGGTTGCGGAGCGCTATCACAGATACGCAGTATTTT TRBV7-2 . TRBJ2-3 .
CASSFSGRNSPLHF TGTGCCAGCAGCTTTTCGGGGCGGAATTCACCCCTCCACTTT TRBV5-6 . TRBJ1-6 .
CASSPRSNWNTEAFF TGTGCCAGCAGTCCCAGGTCGAACTGGAACACTGAAGCTTTCTTT TRBV27 . TRBJ1-1 .
CASSIVFQETQYF TGTGCCAGTAGTATAGTCTTCCAAGAGACCCAGTACTTC TRBV19 . TRBJ2-5 .
CASGATDTQYF TGTGCCAGCGGGGCTACAGATACGCAGTATTTT TRBV19 . TRBJ2-3 .
CASTKGSTFF TGTGCCAGCACTAAAGGGTCAACATTTTTT TRBV28 . TRBJ1-1 .
CASSVGLEGYEQYF TGTGCCAGCAGCGTAGGGCTAGAGGGCTACGAGCAGTACTTC TRBV9 . TRBJ2-7 .
CASSSSEAGDTSTNEKLFF TGTGCCAGCAGTTCCTCGGAGGCCGGGGATACATCAACTAATGAAAAACTGTTTTTT TRBV27 . TRBJ1-4 .
CASSERKTASYYGYTF TGTGCCAGCAGTGAAAGGAAAACTGCCAGCTACTATGGCTACACCTTC TRBV2 . TRBJ1-2 .
CASSQTRSRNTIYF TGTGCCAGCAGCCAAACCCGAAGTCGGAACACCATATATTTT TRBV11-3 . TRBJ1-3 .
CSASPITGAQETQYF TGCAGTGCTAGTCCAATCACAGGGGCCCAAGAGACCCAGTACTTC TRBV20-1 TRBD1 TRBJ2-5 .
CASSLDRGGGYTF TGTGCCAGCAGTTTGGACAGGGGGGGTGGCTACACCTTC TRBV28 TRBD1 TRBJ1-2 .
CAIIHRGYYGYTF TGTGCCATCATACACAGGGGTTACTATGGCTACACCTTC TRBV2 TRBD1 TRBJ1-2 few
CASSRQSSGANVLTF TGTGCCAGCAGCAGACAGAGCTCTGGGGCCAACGTCCTGACTTTC TRBV28 . TRBJ2-6 .
CASSQGQGIGAFF TGCGCCAGCAGCCAAGGTCAGGGGATAGGTGCTTTCTTT TRBV4-1 . TRBJ1-1 .
CASSSYGLAGSYEQYF TGTGCCAGTAGTTCCTATGGACTAGCGGGATCCTACGAGCAGTACTTC TRBV19 TRBD2 TRBJ2-7 .
CASSPGSGAYNEQFF TGTGCCAGCTCACCAGGCAGTGGGGCCTACAATGAGCAGTTCTTC TRBV18 . TRBJ2-1 .
CASSRDRVETQYF TGTGCCAGCAGCCGCGACAGAGTGGAGACCCAGTACTTC TRBV6-5 . TRBJ2-5 .
CASSPTGTSGVEQFF TGTGCCAGCAGCCCCACCGGGACTAGCGGGGTTGAGCAGTTCTTC TRBV7-3 TRBD2 TRBJ2-1 .
CASSTPGTPVGYSNQPQHF TGTGCCAGTAGTACCCCCGGGACACCTGTGGGCTATAGCAATCAGCCCCAGCATTTT TRBV19 . TRBJ1-5 .
CASSPTGGASYEQYF TGTGCCAGCAGCCCGACAGGGGGCGCGTCCTACGAGCAGTACTTC TRBV5-4 TRBD1 TRBJ2-7 .
CASSYPPRAFF TGTGCCAGCAGTTACCCCCCAAGGGCTTTCTTT TRBV6-5 . TRBJ1-1 .
CASSLVGFGGNTEAFF TGTGCCAGCAGCTTAGTTGGTTTTGGGGGGAACACTGAAGCTTTCTTT TRBV7-2 . TRBJ1-1 .
CASSSPRVAEAFF TGTGCCAGCAGCTCCCCCAGGGTCGCTGAAGCTTTCTTT TRBV11-3 . TRBJ1-1 .
CASRNRGEAFF TGTGCCAGCAGGAACAGGGGAGAAGCTTTCTTT TRBV12-3/TRBV12-4 TRBD1 TRBJ1-1 .
CASSLYRGPASGNTIYF TGTGCCAGCAGTCTGTACAGGGGGCCCGCCTCTGGAAACACCATATATTTT TRBV28 TRBD1 TRBJ1-3 .
CASSQDYGETQYF TGTGCCAGCAGCCAAGATTACGGGGAGACCCAGTACTTC TRBV4-2 . TRBJ2-5 .
CAIKGGGGNNEQFF TGTGCCATCAAGGGGGGAGGGGGTAACAATGAGCAGTTCTTC TRBV10-3 . TRBJ2-1 .
CASSLRGPDSNYGYTF TGTGCCAGCAGCTTGAGGGGCCCCGATTCTAACTATGGCTACACCTTC TRBV5-6 . TRBJ1-2 .
CAGGGSYNSPLHF TGTGCCGGCGGGGGCTCCTATAATTCACCCCTCCACTTT TRBV30 . TRBJ1-6 .
CASSPRDTANTEAFF TGTGCCAGCTCACCACGAGACACAGCGAACACTGAAGCTTTCTTT TRBV18 . TRBJ1-1 .
CASSSQGGTEAFF TGCGCCAGCAGCTCACAGGGCGGCACTGAAGCTTTCTTT TRBV5-1 . TRBJ1-1 .
CASSLRGEVSYGYTF TGCGCCAGCAGCTTGCGGGGGGAGGTTTCCTATGGCTACACCTTC TRBV5-1 . TRBJ1-2 .
CAGRDSCSYEQYF TGCGCCGGCCGGGACAGCTGCTCCTACGAGCAGTACTTC TRBV10-1 TRBD1 TRBJ2-7 once
CASSVVWNEQFF TGTGCCAGCAGCGTAGTGTGGAATGAGCAGTTCTTC TRBV9 . TRBJ2-1 .
CASSSPWTGRNTEAFF TGTGCCAGCAGTTCCCCCTGGACAGGGCGGAACACTGAAGCTTTCTTT TRBV6-5 TRBD1 TRBJ1-1 once
CASRSLAGQNIQYF TGTGCCAGTAGGTCACTAGCGGGCCAAAACATTCAGTACTTC TRBV19 TRBD2 TRBJ2-4 .
CASSPGRGLETQYF TGTGCCAGCTCACCAGGCAGGGGGCTAGAGACCCAGTACTTC TRBV18 TRBD1 TRBJ2-5 .
CATSALGGPNTGELFF TGTGCCACCAGTGCCCTGGGGGGACCGAACACCGGGGAGCTGTTTTTT TRBV24-1 . TRBJ2-2 .
CASSIAGQGPYNEQFF TGTGCCAGTAGTATTGCCGGACAGGGGCCCTACAATGAGCAGTTCTTC TRBV19 TRBD1 TRBJ2-1 .